Here is one T cell receptor beta chain with its context. TCRdb ran MiXCR on the RT-PCR reads and lists one entry per CDR3 protein. Here the sample spans around 700,000 distinct CDR3 sequences, 14% being singletons. This CDR3 has 14 residues. V lost 2 bases to trimming and J lost 4 bases, with 9 bases between them. Germline assignment: CDR1 SGHKS and CDR2 YYEKEE (reference sequence). The TCR sequence derives from a female donor in good health, serving as a healthy control. Sample: memory CD4+ T cells from blood. This chain connects TRBV5-5 to TRBJ2-2; D may correspond to TRBD1 or TRBD2 (5 bases each). The DNA for the CDR3 is TGTGCCAGCAGCTTCGGGGCCGTCACCGGGGAGCTGTTTTTT. This sequence encodes CASSFGAVTGELFF.